Presented here are 25 T cell receptor beta chains from one specimen sequenced in a study of blood T cell repertoires in COVID-19. Produced via immunoSEQ multiplex PCR; TCRdb's table is partial and in-frame only. The data contain around 100,000 clones, 75% to 90% of them singletons. The specimen was peripheral blood. The receptor source for this set is a human donor in a cohort sampled during active COVID-19.

The chain employs TRBV11-2 and TRBJ2-7; TRBD1 matches 8 bases. J lost 6 bases, V lost 5 bases, and 12 bases had no gene match. Germline CDR1 is SGHAT and CDR2 is FQNNGV. This CDR3 region has 15 residues. The CDR3 nucleotides are TGTGCCAGCAGCCCCCGGGACAGGAGGGGCCTCGAGCAGTACTTC. Its protein product is CASSPRDRRGLEQYF.

This chain uses TRBV14 with TRBJ2-5; possibly TRBD1 for D (6 bases). Trimming pared 3 bases from V and 5 bases from J, leaving 16 bases between. The CDR3 is made up of 15 amino acids. Germline CDR1 reads SGHDN; CDR2 reads FVKESK. CDR3 sequence: CASSHRRQVQETQYF. CDR3 DNA sequence: TGTGCCAGCAGCCATCGCAGACAGGTCCAGGAGACCCAGTACTTC.

A note on this clone: Mismatch with germline at one junction end may stem from a read error. This chain uses TRBV5-5 with TRBJ1-1; D ambiguous. Looked up from germline, CDR1 is SGHKS and CDR2 is YYEKEE (reference sequence). The CDR3 totals 11 residues. CDR3 loop: CASSFNSEAFF. The CDR3 region has the DNA TGTGCCAGCAGCTTTAACAGTGAAGCTTTCTTT.

The chain is built from TRBV6-2 or TRBV6-3 and TRBJ2-5; tentative D call: TRBD2 (7 bases). The CDR3 is 13 amino acids. The germline CDR1 and CDR2 sequences are MNHEY and SVGEGT. The V and J ends lost 4 bases and 4 bases respectively, with 10 bases between them. The CDR3 sequence: CASSWGGRETQYF. CDR3 nucleotides: TGTGCCAGCAGTTGGGGGGGCCGAGAGACCCAGTACTTC.

The chain joins TRBV7-8 to TRBJ2-7, with D possibly being TRBD1 (6 bases). V was clipped by 5 bases and J by 6 bases, with 14 bases between them. Germline assignment: CDR1 SGHVS and CDR2 FQNEAQ. This CDR3 spans 13 amino acids. The CDR3 coding sequence is TGTGCCAGCAGCCGGGACAAGGTAAGCGAGCAGTACTTC. It encodes CASSRDKVSEQYF.

The chain has TRBV4-3 and TRBJ2-1, with 8 bases matching TRBD2. Germline V gives CDR1 LGHNA, CDR2 YSLEER. There are 16 residues in the CDR3. With 2 bases clipped from V and 7 bases from J, the junction kept 10 bases outside the gene matches. CDR3 DNA sequence: TGCGCCAGCAGCCAACTAGCGGGCTCCTACGGGAATGAGCAGTTCTTC. It translates to CASSQLAGSYGNEQFF.

V gene TRBV11-2 combines with J gene TRBJ1-1, with a tentative D call TRBD1 (5 bases). Looked up from germline, CDR1 is SGHAT and CDR2 is FQNNGV. This CDR3 spans 15 amino acids. Trimming shortened V by 7 bases and J by 1 base, and 16 bases separated the two germline ends. The CDR3 loop reads CASNRAGGKNTEAFF. The DNA of the CDR3 is TGTGCCAGCAATCGGGCCGGGGGGAAGAACACTGAAGCTTTCTTT. The full variable domain, with the rest looked up from reference TRBV11-2 and TRBJ1-1, is EAGVAQSPRYKIIEKRQSVAFWCNPISGHATLYWYQQILGQGPKLLIQFQNNGVVDDSQLPKDRFSAERLKGVDSTLKIQPAKLEDSAVYLCASNRAGGKNTEAFFGQGTRLTVV.

As DNA, the CDR3 is TGTGCCAGCAGCTTAGAAGCGCGCCGTGATGAAAAACTGTTTTTT. Protein sequence: CASSLEARRDEKLFF. The chain employs TRBV11-2 and TRBJ1-4; D ambiguous. Trimming took off 0 bases at V and 6 bases at J, with 11 bases between the two ends. Germline assignment: CDR1 SGHAT and CDR2 FQNNGV. There are 15 residues in the CDR3.

The chain uses TRBV7-8 and TRBJ1-6, with 7 positions matching TRBD1. The CDR3 consists of 15 residues. V gave up 5 bases and J gave up 4 bases; unmatched junction bases: 5. Germline CDR1 is SGHVS and CDR2 is FQNEAQ. CDR3 sequence: CASSPTGIYNSPLHF. In nucleotides, the CDR3 is TGTGCCAGCAGCCCGACAGGGATTTATAATTCACCCCTCCACTTT.

The rearrangement joins TRBV6-5 to TRBJ1-1, with D hard to call. The CDR3 covers 13 residues. Trimming removed 8 bases from V and 4 bases from J, with 14 bases in between. From germline, CDR1 is MNHEY and CDR2 SVGAGI. CDR3 nucleotides: TGTGCCAGCGGCGCGGGCTCGTCCACTGAAGCTTTCTTT. It is translated as CASGAGSSTEAFF.

J is TRBJ1-2 and V is TRBV2; 9 nucleotides line up with TRBD1. The V gene end was trimmed by 1 base and the J gene end by 8 bases; junction bases not matched to a gene: 14. This CDR3 comprises 17 residues. Germline CDR1 SNHLY, CDR2 FYNNEI. Here the CDR3 reads CASSEGGGTGLLRGYTF. DNA of the CDR3: TGTGCCAGCAGTGAAGGCGGCGGGACAGGGCTTCTTCGGGGCTACACCTTC.

V usage is TRBV27 and J usage is TRBJ2-1; TRBD1 matches 10 bases. Germline values: CDR1 MNHEY, CDR2 SMNVEV (reference sequence). This CDR3 is 16 amino acids long. Losses at the gene ends were 6 bases for V and 5 bases for J; bases not matched to a gene: 10. In nucleotides, the CDR3 is TGTGCCAGCAGACCATTACGGGACAGGGGACACAATGAGCAGTTCTTC. Protein sequence: CASRPLRDRGHNEQFF.

The CDR3 spells CASSIGLGGIQPQHF. The DNA of the CDR3 is TGTGCCAGTAGTATTGGCCTTGGAGGGATTCAGCCCCAGCATTTT. The chain recombines TRBV19 with TRBJ1-5, with D unclear. This CDR3 has 15 residues. Germline CDR1 is LNHDA and CDR2 is SQIVND (reference sequence). V gave up 3 bases and J gave up 6 bases, with 15 bases separating them.

The V call is TRBV13, the J call TRBJ1-6; D is perhaps TRBD1 (6 bases). CDR1 is PRHDT and CDR2 is FYEKMQ in the germline V gene (reference sequence). This CDR3 is 16 amino acids long. V was shortened by 0 bases and J by 9 bases, with 15 bases between the two germline ends. The CDR3 DNA follows: TGTGCCAGCAGCTTAGGCCTGTCGGGGGGCGGTTCACCCCTCCACTTT. As protein: CASSLGLSGGGSPLHF.

The chain has TRBV11-3 and TRBJ2-2; 10 nucleotides align to TRBD1. The CDR3 contains 17 residues. Per germline, CDR1 SGHNT and CDR2 YENEEA. J was trimmed by 6 bases and V by 1 base; bases with no gene match: 8. The CDR3 DNA is TGTGCCAGCAGCTTAGGAACTGTGACAGGGGGCTCCGGGGAGCTGTTTTTT. Translated: CASSLGTVTGGSGELFF. The full variable domain, with the rest looked up from reference TRBV11-3 and TRBJ2-2, is EAGVVQSPRYKIIEKKQPVAFWCNPISGHNTLYWYLQNLGQGPELLIRYENEEAVDDSQLPKDRFSAERLKGVDSTLKIQPAELGDSAVYLCASSLGTVTGGSGELFFGEGSRLTVL.

The genes are TRBV30 and TRBJ1-4; D unclear. CDR3 length: 12 residues. Trimming took 0 bases from V and 17 from J, leaving 16 bases between them. Germline V gives CDR1 GTSNPN, CDR2 SVGIG (reference sequence). Written as DNA, the CDR3 is TGTGCCTGGAGTGTACCCCCAGGTATCTGTTTTTTT. Translated: CAWSVPPGICFF.

The rearrangement joins TRBV5-1 to TRBJ2-2; possible D gene TRBD2, 5 bases. The germline V and J ends were trimmed by 1 base and 6 bases, with 16 bases remaining between them. This CDR3 contains 16 residues. The germline V gene encodes CDR1 SGHRS and CDR2 YFSETQ. The CDR3 region has the DNA TGCGCCAGCAGCTTGTTACCCCTCCGGGGAGCCGGGGAGCTGTTTTTT. It specifies CASSLLPLRGAGELFF.

The V gene is TRBV3-1 (or the pseudogene TRBV3-2), the J gene TRBJ2-3; D perhaps matches TRBD1 (5 bases). CDR3 length: 16 amino acids. Deletions cut 2 bases from V and 1 base from J, with 13 bases between. Germline CDR1 and CDR2: LGHDT and YNNKEL (reference sequence). CDR3 residues: CASSQPQGGGTDTQYF. CDR3 coding DNA: TGTGCCAGCAGCCAACCCCAGGGTGGAGGCACAGATACGCAGTATTTT.

The chain is built from TRBV19 and TRBJ2-5, with 10 positions matching TRBD2. CDR1 LNHDA and CDR2 SQIVND come from the germline V gene (reference sequence). After removal of 6 bases from V and 2 bases from J, the junction contained 12 bases not matched to a gene. This CDR3 contains 17 residues. As DNA, the CDR3 is TGTGCCAGTAGCAGGGGTGGGCGGACTAGCGGACAAGAGACCCAGTACTTC. This gives the protein CASSRGGRTSGQETQYF.

The rearrangement joins TRBV6-2 or TRBV6-3 to TRBJ1-2; the match to TRBD1 covers 7 bases. Looked up from germline, CDR1 is MNHEY and CDR2 is SVGEGT. Trimming removed 6 bases from V and 8 bases from J; junction bases left unmatched: 9. This CDR3 comprises 13 residues. In DNA, the CDR3 is TGTGCCAGCAGCCGGACAGGTCTCGCGGGCTACACCTTC. Translated, it gives CASSRTGLAGYTF.

The chain uses TRBV2 and TRBJ1-2, with a possible D match to TRBD1 (5 bases). Trimming pared 1 base from V and 5 bases from J, leaving 8 bases between. CDR3 length: 13 residues. Germline assignment: CDR1 SNHLY and CDR2 FYNNEI. The CDR3 region has the DNA TGTGCCAGCAGTGAAGAGGGGAATTATGGCTACACCTTC. Translated: CASSEEGNYGYTF.

V usage is TRBV5-1 and J usage is TRBJ2-1; 8 bases align to TRBD2. V was pared by 5 bases and J by 0 bases, with 4 bases of the junction left unmatched. CDR1 is SGHRS and CDR2 is YFSETQ in the germline V gene. The CDR3 extends over 15 amino acids. The CDR3 is CASRELAVSYNEQFF. For the CDR3, the DNA is TGCGCCAGCAGAGAACTAGCGGTCTCCTACAATGAGCAGTTCTTC.

The rearrangement uses TRBV15 and TRBJ2-1; D gene ambiguous. V was shortened by 1 base and J by 8 bases, with 12 bases between the two germline ends. CDR3 length: 14 residues. Germline CDR1 is LNHNV and CDR2 is YYDKDF (reference sequence). CDR3 DNA sequence: TGTGCCACCAGCAGAGGAGAATCTGGGCATGAGCAGTTCTTC. Its translation is CATSRGESGHEQFF.

The J gene is TRBJ1-5, the V gene TRBV2; D perhaps matches TRBD1 (6 bases). The CDR3 is 15 residues long. Deletions cut 6 bases from V and 0 bases from J, with 12 bases between. Germline V gene sequence: CDR1 SNHLY, CDR2 FYNNEI. CDR3 sequence reads: CASSLGQSSNQPQHF. The CDR3 region has the DNA TGTGCCAGCAGCCTAGGACAGAGTAGCAATCAGCCCCAGCATTTT. Looking up the rest from reference TRBV2 and TRBJ1-5 gives the full variable domain: EPEVTQTPSHQVTQMGQEVILRCVPISNHLYFYWYRQILGQKVEFLVSFYNNEISEKSEIFDDQFSVERPDGSNFTLKIRSTKLEDSAMYFCASSLGQSSNQPQHFGDGTRLSIL.

The rearrangement links TRBV7-9 to TRBJ2-1; 10 bases match TRBD2. The length of the CDR3 is 17 residues. J was trimmed by 7 bases and V by 0 bases; bases with no gene match: 9. Germline assignment: CDR1 SEHNR and CDR2 FQNEAQ (reference sequence). CDR3 sequence reads: CASSLAGSGGAGNEQFF. The CDR3 DNA follows: TGTGCCAGCAGCTTAGCGGGGAGCGGGGGGGCTGGAAATGAGCAGTTCTTC.